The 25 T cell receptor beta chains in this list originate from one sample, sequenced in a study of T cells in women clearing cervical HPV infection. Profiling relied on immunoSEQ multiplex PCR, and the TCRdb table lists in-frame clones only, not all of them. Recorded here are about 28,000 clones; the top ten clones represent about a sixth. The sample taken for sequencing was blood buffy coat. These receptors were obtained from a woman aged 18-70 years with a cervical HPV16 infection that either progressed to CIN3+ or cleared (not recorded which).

The sequenced part of the CDR3 DNA is TGTGCCAGCAGCTTAGTGGGGGGGCCAAACACCGGGGAG. It translates to CASSLVGGPNTGE. The whole CDR3 protein reads CASSLVGGPNTGELFF. The rearrangement uses TRBV7-8 and TRBJ2-2; perhaps TRBD2 as D (7 bases). The DNA ends 3 residues before the CDR3 does, and the rest of the CDR3 is filled in from the germline J gene. This CDR3 is 16 amino acids long. The V and J ends lost 1 base and 2 bases respectively, with 11 bases between them. The V gene's germline CDR1 is SGHVS and CDR2 FQNEAQ. Using reference TRBV7-8 and TRBJ2-2 for the parts outside the CDR3, the full variable domain is GAGVSQSPRYKVAKRGQDVALRCDPISGHVSLFWYQQALGQGPEFLTYFQNEAQLDKSGLPSDRFFAERPEGSVSTLKIQRTQQEDSAVYLCASSLVGGPNTGELFFGEGSRLTVL.

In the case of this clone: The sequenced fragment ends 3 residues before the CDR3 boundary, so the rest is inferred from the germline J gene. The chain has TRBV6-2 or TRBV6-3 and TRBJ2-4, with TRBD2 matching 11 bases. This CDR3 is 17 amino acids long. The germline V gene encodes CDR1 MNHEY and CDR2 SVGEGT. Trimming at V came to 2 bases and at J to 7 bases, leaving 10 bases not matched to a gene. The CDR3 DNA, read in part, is TGTGCCAGCAGTTACGATTTCTTAGCGGGAGGGGCGAACATT. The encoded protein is CASSYDFLAGGANI. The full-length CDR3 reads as CASSYDFLAGGANIQYF.

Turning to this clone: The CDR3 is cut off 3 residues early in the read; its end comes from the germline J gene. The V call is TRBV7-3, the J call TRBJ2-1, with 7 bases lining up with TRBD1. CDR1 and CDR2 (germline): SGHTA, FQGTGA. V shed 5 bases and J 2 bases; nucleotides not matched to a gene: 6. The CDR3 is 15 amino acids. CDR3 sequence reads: CASSPGTETYNEQFF. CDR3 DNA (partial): TGTGCCAGCAGCCCCGGGACAGAAACCTACAATGAG. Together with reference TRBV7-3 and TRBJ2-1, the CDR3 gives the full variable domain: GAGVSQTPSNKVTEKGKYVELRCDPISGHTALYWYRQSLGQGPEFLIYFQGTGAADDSGLPNDRFFAVRPEGSVSTLKIQRTERGDSAVYLCASSPGTETYNEQFFGPGTRLTVL.

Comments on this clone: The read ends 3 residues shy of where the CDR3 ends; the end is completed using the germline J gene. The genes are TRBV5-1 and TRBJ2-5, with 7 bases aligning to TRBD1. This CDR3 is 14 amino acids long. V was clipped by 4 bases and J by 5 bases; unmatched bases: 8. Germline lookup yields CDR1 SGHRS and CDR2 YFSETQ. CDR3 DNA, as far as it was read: TGCGCCAGCAGCAGTACAGGGGCAGGGGAGACC. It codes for CASSSTGAGET. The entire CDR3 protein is CASSSTGAGETQYF.

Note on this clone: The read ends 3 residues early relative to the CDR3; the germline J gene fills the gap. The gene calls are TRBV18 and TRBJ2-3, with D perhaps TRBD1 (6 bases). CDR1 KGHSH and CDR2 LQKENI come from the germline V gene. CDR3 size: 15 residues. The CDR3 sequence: CASSLDGRDNQPQYF. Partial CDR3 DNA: TGTGCCAGCTCACTCGACGGCAGGGACAATCAGCCG.

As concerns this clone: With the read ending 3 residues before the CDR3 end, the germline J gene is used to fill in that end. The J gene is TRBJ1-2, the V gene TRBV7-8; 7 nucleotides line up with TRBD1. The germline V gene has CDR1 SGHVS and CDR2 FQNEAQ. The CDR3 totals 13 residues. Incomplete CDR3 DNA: TGTGCCAGCAGACACAGGGGAGTTGACGAC. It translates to CASRHRGVDD. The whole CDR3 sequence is CASRHRGVDDYTF.

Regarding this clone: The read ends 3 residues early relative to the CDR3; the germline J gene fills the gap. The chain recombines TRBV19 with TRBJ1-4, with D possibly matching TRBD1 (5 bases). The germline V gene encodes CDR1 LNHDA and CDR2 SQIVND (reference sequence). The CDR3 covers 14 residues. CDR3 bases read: TGTGCCAGTAGTATACCGGGCAGCGGGGCACCA. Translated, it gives CASSIPGSGAP. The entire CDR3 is CASSIPGSGAPLFF.

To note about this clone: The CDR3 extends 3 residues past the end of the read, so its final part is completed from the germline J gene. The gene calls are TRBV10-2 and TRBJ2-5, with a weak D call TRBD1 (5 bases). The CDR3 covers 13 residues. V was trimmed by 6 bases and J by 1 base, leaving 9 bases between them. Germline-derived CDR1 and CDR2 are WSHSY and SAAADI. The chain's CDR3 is CASRQDPQETQYF. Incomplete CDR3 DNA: TGCGCCAGCAGACAGGACCCCCAAGAGACC.

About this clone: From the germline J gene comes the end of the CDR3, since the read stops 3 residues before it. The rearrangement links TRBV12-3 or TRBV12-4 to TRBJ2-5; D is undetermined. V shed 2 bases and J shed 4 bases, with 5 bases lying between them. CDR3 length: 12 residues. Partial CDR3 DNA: TGTGCCAGCAGTTTATATGTAGAGACC. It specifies CASSLYVET. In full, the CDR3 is CASSLYVETQYF.

The CDR3 loop reads CSAEGYNEQFF. CDR3 DNA, as far as it was read: TGCAGTGCTGAGGGGTACAATGAG. V gene TRBV20-1 combines with J gene TRBJ2-1, with D perhaps assigned TRBD1 or TRBD2 (5 bases each). The read gets to within 3 residues of the CDR3 end, and the germline J gene fills in the rest. The CDR3 spans 11 residues. Germline V CDR1 and CDR2: DFQATT, SNEGSKA (reference sequence). V lost 5 bases and J 4 bases, leaving 6 bases between the germline ends.

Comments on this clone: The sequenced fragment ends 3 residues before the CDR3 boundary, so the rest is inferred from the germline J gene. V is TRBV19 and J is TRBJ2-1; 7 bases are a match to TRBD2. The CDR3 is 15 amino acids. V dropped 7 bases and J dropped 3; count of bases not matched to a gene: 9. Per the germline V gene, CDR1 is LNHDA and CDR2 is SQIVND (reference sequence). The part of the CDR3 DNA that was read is TGTGCCAGTACTTTAGGCGGGAGTGACTACAATGAG. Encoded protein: CASTLGGSDYNE. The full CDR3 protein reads CASTLGGSDYNEQFF.

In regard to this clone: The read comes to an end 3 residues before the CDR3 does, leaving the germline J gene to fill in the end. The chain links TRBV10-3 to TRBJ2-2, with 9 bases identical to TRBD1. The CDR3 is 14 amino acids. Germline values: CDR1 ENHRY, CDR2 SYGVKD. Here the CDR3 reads CASSARTGEEKLFF. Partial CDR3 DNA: TGTGCCTCATCTGCTAGGACAGGGGAAGAAAAG.

Partial CDR3 DNA: TGCAGCGCCCAGGGACAGGGGATAGGCGAG. This encodes CSAQGQGIGE. The full CDR3 protein reads CSAQGQGIGEQYF. The rearrangement links TRBV29-1 to TRBJ2-7; 10 bases are a match to TRBD1. Sequencing ends 3 residues short of the CDR3 end; the germline J gene provides the rest. The trim removed 7 bases at V and 6 bases at J, leaving 9 bases unmatched. Germline CDR1 is SQVTM and CDR2 is ANQGSEA. This CDR3 is 13 amino acids long.

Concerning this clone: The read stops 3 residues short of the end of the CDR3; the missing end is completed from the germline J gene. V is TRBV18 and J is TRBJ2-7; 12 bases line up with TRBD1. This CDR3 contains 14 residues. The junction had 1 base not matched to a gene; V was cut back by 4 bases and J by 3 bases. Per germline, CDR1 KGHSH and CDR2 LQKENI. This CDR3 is CASSRDRGLYEQYF. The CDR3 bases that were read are TGTGCCAGCTCACGGGACAGGGGGCTCTACGAG.

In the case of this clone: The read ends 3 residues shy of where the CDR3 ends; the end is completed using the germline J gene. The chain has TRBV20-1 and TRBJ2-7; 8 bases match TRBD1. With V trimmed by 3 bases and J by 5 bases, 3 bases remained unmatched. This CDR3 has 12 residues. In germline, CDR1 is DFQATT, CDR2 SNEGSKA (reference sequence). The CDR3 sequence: CSARPGGHEQYF. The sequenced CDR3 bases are TGCAGTGCTAGGCCAGGGGGCCACGAG.

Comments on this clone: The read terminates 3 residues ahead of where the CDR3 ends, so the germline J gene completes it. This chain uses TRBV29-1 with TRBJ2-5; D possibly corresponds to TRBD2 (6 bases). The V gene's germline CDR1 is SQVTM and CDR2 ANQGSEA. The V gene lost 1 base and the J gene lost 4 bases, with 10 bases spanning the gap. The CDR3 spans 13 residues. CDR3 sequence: CSVEGGVVETQYF. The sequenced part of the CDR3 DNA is TGCAGCGTTGAAGGCGGGGTAGTAGAGACC. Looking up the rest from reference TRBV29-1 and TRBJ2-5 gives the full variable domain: SAVISQKPSRDICQRGTSLTIQCQVDSQVTMMFWYRQQPGQSLTLIATANQGSEATYESGFVIDKFPISRPNLTFSTLTVSNMSPEDSSIYLCSVEGGVVETQYFGPGTRLLVL.

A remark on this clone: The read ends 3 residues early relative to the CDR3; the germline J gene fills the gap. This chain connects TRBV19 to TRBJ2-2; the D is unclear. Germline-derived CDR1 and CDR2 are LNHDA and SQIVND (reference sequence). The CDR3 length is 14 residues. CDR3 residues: CASSEHATNEKLFF. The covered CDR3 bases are TGTGCCAGTAGTGAACATGCAACTAATGAAAAG.

CDR3 amino acids: CASSEWASGASTDTQYF. The CDR3 bases that were read are TGTGCCAGCAGTGAATGGGCTAGCGGAGCTAGCACAGATACG. The J gene is TRBJ2-3, the V gene TRBV2; 7 bases line up with TRBD2. The read halts 3 residues ahead of the CDR3 end, with the missing end drawn from the germline J gene. Germline CDR1 reads SNHLY; CDR2 reads FYNNEI. The CDR3 is made up of 17 amino acids. After removal of 2 bases from V and 0 bases from J, the junction contained 8 bases not matched to a gene.

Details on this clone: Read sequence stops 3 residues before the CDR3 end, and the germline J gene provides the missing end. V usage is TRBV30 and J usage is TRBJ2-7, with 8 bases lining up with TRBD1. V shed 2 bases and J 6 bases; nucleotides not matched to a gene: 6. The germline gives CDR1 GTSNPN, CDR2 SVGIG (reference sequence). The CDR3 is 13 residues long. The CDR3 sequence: CAWSLLDRAEQYF. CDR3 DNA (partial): TGTGCCTGGAGTCTATTGGACAGGGCCGAG.

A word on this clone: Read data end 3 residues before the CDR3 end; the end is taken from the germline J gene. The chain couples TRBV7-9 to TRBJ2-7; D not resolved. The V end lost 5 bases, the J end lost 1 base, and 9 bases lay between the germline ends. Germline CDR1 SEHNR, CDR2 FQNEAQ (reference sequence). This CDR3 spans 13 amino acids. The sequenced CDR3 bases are TGTGCCAGCAGCCCCGTCCGTTCCTACGAG. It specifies CASSPVRSYE. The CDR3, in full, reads CASSPVRSYEQYF. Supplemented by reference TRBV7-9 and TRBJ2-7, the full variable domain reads DTGVSQNPRHKITKRGQNVTFRCDPISEHNRLYWYRQTLGQGPEFLTYFQNEAQLEKSRLLSDRFSAERPKGSFSTLEIQRTEQGDSAMYLCASSPVRSYEQYFGPGTRLTVT.

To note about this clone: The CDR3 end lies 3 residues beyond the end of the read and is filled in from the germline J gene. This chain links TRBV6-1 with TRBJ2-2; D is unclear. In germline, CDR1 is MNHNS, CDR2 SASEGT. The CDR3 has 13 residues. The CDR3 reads CASSEATNEKLFF. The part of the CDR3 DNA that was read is TGTGCCAGCAGTGAAGCAACTAATGAAAAG.

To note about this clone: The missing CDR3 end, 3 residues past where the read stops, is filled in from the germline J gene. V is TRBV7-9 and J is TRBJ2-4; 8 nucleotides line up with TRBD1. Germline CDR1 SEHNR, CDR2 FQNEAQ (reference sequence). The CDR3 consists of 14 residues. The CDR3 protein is CASSLGGQDYGQYF. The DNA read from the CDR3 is TGTGCCAGCAGCTTAGGGGGACAGGACTATGGT.

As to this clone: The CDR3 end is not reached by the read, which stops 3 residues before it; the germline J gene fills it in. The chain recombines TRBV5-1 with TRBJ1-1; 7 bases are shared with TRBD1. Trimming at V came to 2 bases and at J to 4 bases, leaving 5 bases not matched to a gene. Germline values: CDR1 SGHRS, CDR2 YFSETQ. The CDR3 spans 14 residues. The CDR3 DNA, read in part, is TGCGCCAGCAGCTTACAGGGGTTGGGCACTGAA. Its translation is CASSLQGLGTE. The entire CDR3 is CASSLQGLGTEAFF.

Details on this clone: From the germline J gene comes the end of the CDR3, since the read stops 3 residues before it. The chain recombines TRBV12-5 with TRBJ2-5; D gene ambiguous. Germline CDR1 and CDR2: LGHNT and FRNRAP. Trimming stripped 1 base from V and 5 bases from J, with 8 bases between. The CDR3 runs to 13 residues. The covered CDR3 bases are TGTGCTAGTGGTTTGGACTCATGGGAGACC. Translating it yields CASGLDSWET. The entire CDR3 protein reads CASGLDSWETQYF.

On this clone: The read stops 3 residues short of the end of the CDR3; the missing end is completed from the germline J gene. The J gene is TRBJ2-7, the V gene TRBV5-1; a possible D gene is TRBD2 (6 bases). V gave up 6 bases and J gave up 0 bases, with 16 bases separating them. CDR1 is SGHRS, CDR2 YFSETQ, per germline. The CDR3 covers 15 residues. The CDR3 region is CASTGDFPDSYEQYF. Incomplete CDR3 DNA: TGCGCCAGCACCGGGGACTTCCCCGACTCCTACGAG.